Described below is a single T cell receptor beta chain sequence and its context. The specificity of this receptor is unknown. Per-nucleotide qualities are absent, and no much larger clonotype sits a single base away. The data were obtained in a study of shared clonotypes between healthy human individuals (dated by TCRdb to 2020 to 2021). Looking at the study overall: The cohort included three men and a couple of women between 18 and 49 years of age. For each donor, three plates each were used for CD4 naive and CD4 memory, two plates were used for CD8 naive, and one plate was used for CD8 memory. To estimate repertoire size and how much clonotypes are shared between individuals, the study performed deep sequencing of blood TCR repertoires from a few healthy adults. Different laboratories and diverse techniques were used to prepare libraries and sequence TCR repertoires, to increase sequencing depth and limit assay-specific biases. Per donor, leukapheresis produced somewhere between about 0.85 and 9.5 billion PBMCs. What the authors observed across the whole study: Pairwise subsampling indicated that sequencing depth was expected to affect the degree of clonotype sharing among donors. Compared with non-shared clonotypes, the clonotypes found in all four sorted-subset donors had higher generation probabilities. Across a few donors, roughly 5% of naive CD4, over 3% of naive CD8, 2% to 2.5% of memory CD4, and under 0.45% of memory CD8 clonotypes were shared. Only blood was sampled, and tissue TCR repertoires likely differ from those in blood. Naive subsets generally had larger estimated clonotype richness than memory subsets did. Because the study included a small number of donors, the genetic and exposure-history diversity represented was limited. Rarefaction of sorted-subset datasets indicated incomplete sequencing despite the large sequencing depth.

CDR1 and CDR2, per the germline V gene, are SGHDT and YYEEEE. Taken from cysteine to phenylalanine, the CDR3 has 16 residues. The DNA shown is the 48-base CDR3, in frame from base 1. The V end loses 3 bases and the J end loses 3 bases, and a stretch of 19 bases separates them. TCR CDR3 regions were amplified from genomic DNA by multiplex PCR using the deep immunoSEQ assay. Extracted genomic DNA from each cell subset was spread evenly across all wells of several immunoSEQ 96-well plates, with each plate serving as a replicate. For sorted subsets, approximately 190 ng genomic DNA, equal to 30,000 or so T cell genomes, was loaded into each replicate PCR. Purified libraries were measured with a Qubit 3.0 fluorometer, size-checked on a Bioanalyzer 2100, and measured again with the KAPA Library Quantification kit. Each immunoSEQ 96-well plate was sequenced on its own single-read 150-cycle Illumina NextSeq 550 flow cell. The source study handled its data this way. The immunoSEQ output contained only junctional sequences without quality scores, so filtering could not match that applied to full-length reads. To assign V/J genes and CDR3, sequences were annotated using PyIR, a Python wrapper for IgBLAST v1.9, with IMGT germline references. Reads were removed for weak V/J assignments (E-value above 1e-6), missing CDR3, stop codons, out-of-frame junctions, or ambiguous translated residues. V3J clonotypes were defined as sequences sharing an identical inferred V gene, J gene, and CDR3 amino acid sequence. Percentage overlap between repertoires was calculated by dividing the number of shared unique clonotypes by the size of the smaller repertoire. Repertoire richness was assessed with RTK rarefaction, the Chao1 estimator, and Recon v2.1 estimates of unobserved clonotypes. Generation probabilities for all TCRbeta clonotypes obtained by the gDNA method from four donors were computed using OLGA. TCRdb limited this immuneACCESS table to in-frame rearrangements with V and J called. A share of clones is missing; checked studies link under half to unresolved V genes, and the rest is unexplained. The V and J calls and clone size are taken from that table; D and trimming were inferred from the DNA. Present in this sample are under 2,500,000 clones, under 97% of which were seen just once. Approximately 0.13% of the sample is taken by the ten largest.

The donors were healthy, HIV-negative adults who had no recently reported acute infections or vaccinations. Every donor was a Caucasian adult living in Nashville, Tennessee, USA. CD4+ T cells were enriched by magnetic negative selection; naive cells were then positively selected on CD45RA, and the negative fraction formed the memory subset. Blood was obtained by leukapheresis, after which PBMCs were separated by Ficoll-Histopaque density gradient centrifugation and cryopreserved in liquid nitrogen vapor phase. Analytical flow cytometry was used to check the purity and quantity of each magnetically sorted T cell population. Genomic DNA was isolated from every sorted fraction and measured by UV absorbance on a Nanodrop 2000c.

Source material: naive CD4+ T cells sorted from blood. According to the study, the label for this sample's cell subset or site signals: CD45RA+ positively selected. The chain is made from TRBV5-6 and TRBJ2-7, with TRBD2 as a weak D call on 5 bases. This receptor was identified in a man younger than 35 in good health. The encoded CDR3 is CASSSGLRSGNYEQYF. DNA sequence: TGTGCCAGCAGCTCGGGCCTCAGGAGCGGCAACTACGAGCAGTACTTC. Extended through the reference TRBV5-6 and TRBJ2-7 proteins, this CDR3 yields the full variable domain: DAGVTQSPTHLIKTRGQQVTLRCSPKSGHDTVSWYQQALGQGPQFIFQYYEEEERQRGNFPDRFSGHQFPNYSSELNVNALLLGDSALYLCASSSGLRSGNYEQYFGPGTRLTVT.